The clone carrying this T cell receptor beta chain occurred many times. These data are taken from a study of T cells in Graves' hyperthyroidism and ophthalmopathy. From RNA transcripts, TCR beta CDR3 regions were amplified. The HTBI set primed first-round TCR CDR3 RT-PCR. TCRdb reanalysed the multiplex PCR reads using MiXCR and keeps one entry per CDR3 protein. The table shows about 270,000 distinct CDR3 sequences, with 22% occurring only once. Germline V gives CDR1 KGHSH, CDR2 LQKENI. Trimming took 3 bases from V and 1 from J; bases not matched to a gene: 6. This CDR3 has 15 amino acids. The source is a man in his thirties or forties with Graves' ophthalmopathy. Sequencing was carried out using blood. The chain has TRBV18 and TRBJ2-7; 7 positions agree with TRBD2. The CDR3 bases are TGTGCCAGCTCACCGGAGGCGGGAGTATCCTACGAGCAGTACTTC. It is translated as CASSPEAGVSYEQYF.